This T cell receptor (beta chain) originates from a study of T cells in Graves' hyperthyroidism and ophthalmopathy. Germline trimming cut 1 base from V and 0 bases from J; bases unmatched to any gene: 5. Looked up from germline, CDR1 is SGHVS and CDR2 is FNYEAQ. The CDR3 extends over 17 amino acids. This clonotype occurred many times. Amplification targeted TCR beta CDR3 regions from RNA transcripts. An initial round of RT-PCR targeting the TCR CDR3 relied on the HTBI primer set. MiXCR was run by TCRdb on the multiplex PCR reads, yielding one entry per CDR3 protein. Found here are fewer than 400,000 distinct CDR3 sequences, 11% to 15% of them singletons; the top ten hold 28%.

The receptor comes from a man aged 50-60 years with Graves' ophthalmopathy. V and J are TRBV7-6 and TRBJ2-4, with 8 bases aligning to TRBD2. The specimen was blood. For the CDR3, the DNA is TGTGCCAGCAGCTTAGGGACCCGGGGGGGAGCCAAAAACATTCAGTACTTC. Protein sequence: CASSLGTRGGAKNIQYF.